These 9 T cell receptor beta chains came from one sample sequenced in a study of blood T cell repertoires in COVID-19. The repertoire was sequenced with immunoSEQ multiplex PCR; TCRdb's copy has only in-frame clones and lacks some. The sample has more than 110,000 clones, around nine tenths seen once. The specimen sequenced was peripheral blood. Receptor source: a human donor in a cohort sampled during active COVID-19.

The J gene is TRBJ1-6, the V gene TRBV5-1, with TRBD1 identical over 9 bases. Germline CDR1 SGHRS, CDR2 YFSETQ. The CDR3 has 17 amino acids. With V trimmed by 4 bases and J by 7 bases, 12 bases remained unmatched. CDR3 loop: CASSPMSPGQGNSPLHF. CDR3 nucleotide sequence: TGCGCCAGCAGCCCCATGTCCCCGGGACAGGGAAATTCACCCCTCCACTTT. Variable domain in full (rest from reference TRBV5-1 and TRBJ1-6): KAGVTQTPRYLIKTRGQQVTLSCSPISGHRSVSWYQQTPGQGLQFLFEYFSETQRNKGNFPGRFSGRQFSNSRSEMNVSTLELGDSALYLCASSPMSPGQGNSPLHFGNGTRLTVT.

The chain has TRBV5-1 and TRBJ2-7; TRBD2 matches 10 bases. The germline V gene encodes CDR1 SGHRS and CDR2 YFSETQ. This CDR3 is built from 16 residues. The junction had 10 bases not matched to a gene; V was cut back by 4 bases and J by 3 bases. The CDR3 protein is CASSGRGAGGSYEQYF. DNA of the CDR3: TGCGCCAGCAGCGGTAGAGGAGCGGGAGGGAGCTACGAGCAGTACTTC.

The chain joins TRBV6-5 to TRBJ2-2; D is perhaps TRBD1 (5 bases). This CDR3 comprises 14 residues. Germline V gene data show CDR1 as MNHEY and CDR2 as SVGAGI. V gave up 6 bases and J gave up 5 bases, with 13 bases separating them. CDR3 residues: CASSRTPRTGELFF. The DNA of the CDR3 is TGTGCCAGCAGCAGGACACCCCGGACCGGGGAGCTGTTTTTT.

A few counts support this clone. The chain links TRBV7-9 to TRBJ2-7; D is unresolved. Germline CDR1 and CDR2: SEHNR and FQNEAQ (reference sequence). The CDR3 runs to 12 residues. Trimming removed 0 bases from V and 6 bases from J, with 6 bases in between. The CDR3 DNA is TGTGCCAGCAGCTTAGCCCTCCCCGAGCAGTACTTC. This gives the protein CASSLALPEQYF.

The rearrangement joins TRBV9 to TRBJ2-7, with 9 bases matching TRBD1. The CDR3 totals 15 residues. Germline V gene lookup returns CDR1 SGDLS and CDR2 YYNGEE. The junction had 3 bases not matched to a gene; V was cut back by 0 bases and J by 2 bases. CDR3 amino acids: CASSVGTGAPYEQYF. The CDR3 DNA is TGTGCCAGCAGCGTAGGGACAGGGGCTCCCTACGAGCAGTACTTC.

The chain couples TRBV3-1 (or the pseudogene TRBV3-2) to TRBJ2-2; D is possibly TRBD2 (6 bases). Germline V lookup: CDR1 LGHDT, CDR2 YNNKEL (reference sequence). The CDR3 length is 15 residues. Trimming stripped 1 base from V and 0 bases from J, with 6 bases between. CDR3 in DNA: TGTGCCAGCAGCCAAGGACTAGCGAACACCGGGGAGCTGTTTTTT. It translates to CASSQGLANTGELFF.

The rearrangement joins TRBV6-1 to TRBJ2-1; tentatively, D is TRBD1 (6 bases). Germline V gene lookup returns CDR1 MNHNS and CDR2 SASEGT. The CDR3 loop spans 15 amino acids. V was cut by 1 base and J by 2 bases, with 9 bases left in between. CDR3 bases: TGTGCCAGCAGTGAAGGGACAGCAGCCTACAATGAGCAGTTCTTC. This gives the protein CASSEGTAAYNEQFF.

Details on this clone: In the same sample, other DNA sequences code for this CDR3. The chain is built from TRBV28 and TRBJ2-7; D possibly corresponds to TRBD2 (6 bases). Trimming removed 4 bases from V and 0 bases from J, with 13 bases in between. The length of the CDR3 is 15 residues. Germline V gene lookup returns CDR1 MDHEN and CDR2 SYDVKM. The CDR3 loop is CASSSLSGSSYEQYF. For the CDR3, the DNA is TGTGCCAGCAGTTCCCTGAGCGGGTCCTCCTACGAGCAGTACTTC.

The chain has TRBV27 and TRBJ1-6; weak D call: TRBD1 (5 bases). V dropped 5 bases and J dropped 10 bases, with 18 bases sitting between them. Germline lookup yields CDR1 MNHEY and CDR2 SMNVEV (reference sequence). The CDR3 is 15 residues long. The CDR3 coding sequence is TGTGCCAGCAGTCGGGACGCCACCGGGGGATCACCCCTCCACTTT. Protein sequence: CASSRDATGGSPLHF.